This T cell receptor beta chain came from a study of cytomegalovirus exposure and HLA in healthy donors. On the study more broadly: As an earlier analysis found, about 200 million T cells yielded about 100 million unique TCR beta sequences. General study points: The study carried out a later analysis of TCR beta sequences. It associated some 15,000 of them with specific HLA alleles at a false discovery rate of 0.05.

Use of 60 Vbeta and 13 Jbeta primers characterized the PCR. Here immunoSEQ multiplex PCR was the method, and the copy in TCRdb shows in-frame clones only, minus some. The sample gives approximately 150,000 clones, about 77% of which show up once; roughly 2.6% is in the top ten. Of note for this clone: What it recognizes is unknown.

J lost 8 bases, V lost 4 bases, and 7 bases had no gene match. The CDR3 extends over 14 amino acids. Germline V gene sequence: CDR1 LNHDA, CDR2 SQIVND (reference sequence). The receptor comes from a woman in her forties in good health and CMV-seropositive. The V and J genes are TRBV19 and TRBJ2-1; 8 bases are a match to TRBD1. Material: PBMCs. The CDR3 nucleotides read TGTGCCAGTAGTACTGGACAGGGTTCGGATGAGCAGTTCTTC. Amino acids: CASSTGQGSDEQFF. The variable domain in full, completed from reference TRBV19 and TRBJ2-1, reads DGGITQSPKYLFRKEGQNVTLSCEQNLNHDAMYWYRQDPGQGLRLIYYSQIVNDFQKGDIAEGYSVSREKKESFPLTVTSAQKNPTAFYLCASSTGQGSDEQFFGPGTRLTVL.